A single sample is the source of the 8 T cell receptor beta chains below, sequenced in a study of regulatory T cells in long-lasting Graves disease. Time point noted: persistent/refractory GD, antithyroid drugs over 5 years with positive TRAb. After RNA was extracted from PBMCs, the TCR library was made from it. To make TCR beta libraries, researchers used iRepertoire HTBI primers and Arm-PCR of CDR3 regions. TCRdb used MiXCR to reprocess the multiplex PCR reads, holding one entry per CDR3 protein. The table has roughly 500,000 distinct CDR3 sequences, about 22% seen once. The sample consisted of peripheral blood mononuclear cells (PBMCs), taken when the disease was refractory, from a patient treated with antithyroid drugs. These receptors came from a female donor with Graves disease.

This clonotype was seen a handful of times. The chain joins TRBV7-9 to TRBJ1-2; the D is unclear. The CDR3 spans 16 residues. V was clipped by 4 bases and J by 2 bases, with 17 bases between them. Germline assignment: CDR1 SEHNR and CDR2 FQNEAQ (reference sequence). CDR3 sequence: CASSSTGQAINYGYTF. For the CDR3, the DNA is TGTGCCAGCAGCTCCACGGGCCAGGCGATAAACTATGGCTACACCTTC.

This clonotype was detected only a few times. The chain recombines TRBV12-3 or TRBV12-4 with TRBJ1-5; 7 positions agree with TRBD1. The CDR3 loop spans 15 amino acids. With 6 bases clipped from V and 2 bases from J, the junction kept 7 bases outside the gene matches. CDR3: CASSATGVGNQPQHF. The CDR3 coding sequence is TGTGCCAGCAGCGCCACAGGGGTGGGCAATCAGCCCCAGCATTTT.

This clonotype was observed at least ten times. This rearrangement joins TRBV19 to TRBJ2-7; TRBD1 matches 7 bases. Germline V lookup: CDR1 LNHDA, CDR2 SQIVND (reference sequence). The CDR3 sequence is 11 residues long. V shed 5 bases and J 9 bases; nucleotides not matched to a gene: 4. CDR3 nucleotide sequence: TGTGCCAGTAGTGACAGGGTGCGGCAGTACTTC. Amino acids: CASSDRVRQYF.

J is TRBJ1-6 and V is TRBV7-3; D is unclear. Germline V gene data show CDR1 as SGHTA and CDR2 as FQGTGA. The CDR3 extends over 14 amino acids. Trimming took 5 bases from V and 0 from J, leaving 5 bases between them. The CDR3, as DNA: TGTGCCAGCAGCGCGGACTCCTATAATTCACCCCTCCACTTT. It codes for CASSADSYNSPLHF.

In this sample, this clonotype turned up many times. This chain connects TRBV29-1 to TRBJ2-5, with D unclear. Germline CDR1 is SQVTM and CDR2 is ANQGSEA. The CDR3 has 11 residues. The V gene lost 2 bases and the J gene lost 5 bases, with 6 bases spanning the gap. The CDR3 DNA reads as TGCAGCGTTGAATCTGTCGAGACCCAGTACTTC. Its protein is CSVESVETQYF.

This clonotype was found many times. The V call is TRBV7-2, the J call TRBJ2-5; tentatively, D is TRBD1 (6 bases). This CDR3 is built from 15 residues. Trimming left V 1 base short and J 1 base short, with 10 bases between. Germline V CDR1 and CDR2: SGHTA, FQGNSA. The CDR3 sequence: CASSLGQVRQETQYF. CDR3 DNA sequence: TGTGCCAGCAGCTTAGGACAGGTCCGCCAAGAGACCCAGTACTTC.

This clonotype showed up just a few times. This chain joins TRBV6-1 and TRBJ2-7; D gene ambiguous. Germline CDR1 is MNHNS and CDR2 is SASEGT. Trimming shortened V by 5 bases and J by 3 bases, and 20 bases separated the two germline ends. The CDR3 has 16 amino acids. This chain's CDR3 is CASSPPAGSFHYEQYF. DNA of the CDR3: TGTGCCAGCAGTCCCCCTGCCGGGTCCTTCCACTACGAGCAGTACTTC.

This clonotype occurred many times. The chain recombines TRBV24-1 with TRBJ2-5; TRBD2 might be the D (7 bases). V lost 7 bases to trimming and J lost 9 bases, with 20 bases between them. This CDR3 has 14 residues. The germline CDR1 and CDR2 sequences are KGHDR and SFDVKD. The CDR3 spells CATSPRGAQEAQYF. The CDR3 nucleotides read TGTGCCACCAGCCCCCGGGGGGCCCAAGAAGCCCAGTACTTC.